This TCR beta chain was captured by sequencing in a study of metastatic and nonmetastatic thyroid tumors. V was pared by 0 bases and J by 7 bases, with 10 bases between. Germline lookup yields CDR1 MNHEY and CDR2 SVGAGI. The CDR3 is 14 residues long. All patients were treatment-naive before thyroid surgery. Regarding the study as a whole: Within blood and tumor, benign nodules reportedly had significantly lower TCR beta diversity than malignant thyroid tumors did.

As handled by the study authors: A classifier for distant metastasis in papillary thyroid cancer was constructed using CDR3 differences observed across clinicopathological groups. Via MiXCR, TCRdb re-called the PCR reads. The V and J calls reflect TCRdb's pipeline rather than the authors' work. The table has about 93,000 clones, over 9.5% seen once. This clone was seen ten or more times. Its antigen remains unknown. The TCR originated in a female donor with papillary thyroid cancer or a benign thyroid nodule (not recorded which). Some clones in this sample may be carry-over from other donors' samples. The sample comprised blood. The chain carries TRBV6-5 and TRBJ2-1, with D perhaps matching TRBD2 (7 bases). The DNA for the CDR3 is TGTGCCAGCAGTTACTCGGGGGGGGCAAATGAGCAGTTCTTC. Encoded protein: CASSYSGGANEQFF.